This TCR beta chain comes out of a study of T cell responses to AZD1222 COVID-19 vaccine. Study findings and constraints: Two doses of AZD1222 preceded a rise in Spike-specific TCR breadth and depth. Donors were chiefly white British, with a greater number of females, and clonal diversity was perhaps underestimated.

In the case of this clone: Its matching antigen is unknown.

The CDR3 runs to 18 residues. The V gene end was trimmed by 7 bases and the J gene end by 0 bases; junction bases not matched to a gene: 14. Sequenced by immunoSEQ multiplex PCR; TCRdb stores in-frame clones only, minus some. The table includes roughly 150,000 clones, 85% to 90% detected once. The receptor was derived from an adult who received the AZD1222 COVID-19 vaccine. J is TRBJ1-2 and V is TRBV23-1, with 10 nucleotides matching TRBD1. TRBV23-1 is marked as an open reading frame, function uncertain. The input for sequencing was peripheral blood, taken 28 days after the second AZD1222 dose. CDR3 loop: CASKPNRDRGLANYGYTF. Written as DNA, the CDR3 is TGCGCCAGCAAACCAAACCGGGACAGGGGCTTAGCTAACTATGGCTACACCTTC.